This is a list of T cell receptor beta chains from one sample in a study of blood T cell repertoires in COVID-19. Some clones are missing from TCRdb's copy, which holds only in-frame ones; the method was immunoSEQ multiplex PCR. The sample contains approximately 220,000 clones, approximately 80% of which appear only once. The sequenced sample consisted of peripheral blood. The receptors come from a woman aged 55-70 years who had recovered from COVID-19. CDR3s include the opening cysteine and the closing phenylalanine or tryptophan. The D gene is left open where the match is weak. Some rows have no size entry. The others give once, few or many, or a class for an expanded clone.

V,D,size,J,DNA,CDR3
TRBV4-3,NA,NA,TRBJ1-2,TGCGCCAGCAGCCAAGCGGACAGCTATGGCTACACCTTC,CASSQADSYGYTF
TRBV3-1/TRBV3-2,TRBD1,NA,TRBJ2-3,TGTGCCAGCAGCCCCCGGGACAGCTCAGATACGCAGTATTTT,CASSPRDSSDTQYF
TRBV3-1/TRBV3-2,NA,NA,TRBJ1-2,TGTGCCAGCAGCCAAGATCAGGTCAGCGGTGGCTACACCTTC,CASSQDQVSGGYTF
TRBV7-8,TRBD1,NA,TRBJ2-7,TGTGCCAGCAGCTTGACCCGACAGGGGGCGTTCGTTAAGTACTTC,CASSLTRQGAFVKYF
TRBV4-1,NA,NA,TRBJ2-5,TGCGCCAGCAGCCAAGGAGGTTCAAAGGAGACCCAGTACTTC,CASSQGGSKETQYF
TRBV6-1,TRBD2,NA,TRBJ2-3,TGTGCCAGCAGTGAGCGACTAGCGGGCTACACAGATACGCAGTATTTT,CASSERLAGYTDTQYF
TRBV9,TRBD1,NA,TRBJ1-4,TGTGCCAGCAGCGTAGGTTATCGAGGGACAGGGTCGGCTACCGAAAAACTGTTTTTT,CASSVGYRGTGSATEKLFF
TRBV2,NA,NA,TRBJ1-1,TGTGCCACTACCGAAGAGGTGAACACTGAAGCTTTCTTT,CATTEEVNTEAFF
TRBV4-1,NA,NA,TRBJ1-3,TGCGCCAGCAGCCAAGATGTGGGGCCTGGAAACACCATATATTTT,CASSQDVGPGNTIYF
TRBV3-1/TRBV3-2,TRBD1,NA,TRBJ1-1,TGTGCCAGCAGCCTCGGACAGGGAACGACAGAAGCTTTCTTT,CASSLGQGTTEAFF
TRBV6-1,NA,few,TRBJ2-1,TGTGCCAGCAGTGAAAGGGGGGGTTCCTACAATGAGCAGTTCTTC,CASSERGGSYNEQFF
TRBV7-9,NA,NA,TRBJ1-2,TGTGCCAGCAGCCTCCGGGACGGACTATATGGCTCATATGGCTACACCTTC,CASSLRDGLYGSYGYTF
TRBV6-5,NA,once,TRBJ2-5,TGTGCCAGCAGTTATGATATGGAGTCACAAGAGACCCAGTACTTC,CASSYDMESQETQYF
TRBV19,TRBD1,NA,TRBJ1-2,TGTGCCAGTAGTATGGGACAGTCGAACTATGGCTACACCTTC,CASSMGQSNYGYTF
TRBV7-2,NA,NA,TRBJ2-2,TGTGCCAGCAGCTTAATGAGGGGGACCGGGGAGCTGTTTTTT,CASSLMRGTGELFF
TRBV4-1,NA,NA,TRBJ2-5,TGCGCCAGCAGCCAAGAGTTTCGGGGAATGGGGGCAAGAAGGCGACAAGAGACCCAGTACTTC,CASSQEFRGMGARRRQETQYF
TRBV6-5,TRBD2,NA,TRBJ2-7,TGTGCCAGCCGGTCTAGCGGCTTCGCCGAGCAGTACTTC,CASRSSGFAEQYF
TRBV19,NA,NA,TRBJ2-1,TGTGCCAGCGAAAGGGGAGGGGGGACCTACAATGAGCAGTTCTTC,CASERGGGTYNEQFF
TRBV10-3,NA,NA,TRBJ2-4,TGTGCCATCAGCCCAGGGACACTCCCATCTTCCTTAGCCAAAAACATTCAGTACTTC,CAISPGTLPSSLAKNIQYF
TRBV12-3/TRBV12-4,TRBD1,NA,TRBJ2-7,TGTGCCAGCAGTAAAGACAGGGACGAGCAGTACTTC,CASSKDRDEQYF
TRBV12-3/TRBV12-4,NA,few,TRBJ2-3,TGTGCCAGCAGCCCTCTCGATACGCAGTATTTT,CASSPLDTQYF
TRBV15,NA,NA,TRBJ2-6,TGTGCCACCAGCAGAGGTTTCAGCTCTGGGGCCAACGTCCTGACTTTC,CATSRGFSSGANVLTF
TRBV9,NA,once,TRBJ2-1,TGTGCCAGCAGCGTAGATTCAGGGCGCAATGAGCAGTTCTTC,CASSVDSGRNEQFF
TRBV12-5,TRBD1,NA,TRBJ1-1,TGTGCTAGTGTCGGACCGGGACAGGAAGCTTTCTTT,CASVGPGQEAFF
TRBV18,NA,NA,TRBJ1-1,TGTGCCAGCTCACCCGGGACCCTAGCGACTGAAGCTTTCTTT,CASSPGTLATEAFF
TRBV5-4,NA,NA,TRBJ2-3,TGTGCCAGCAGCTTGAGGTCTAGTACAACAGATACGCAGTATTTT,CASSLRSSTTDTQYF
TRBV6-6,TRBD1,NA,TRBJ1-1,TGTGCCAGCAGTTGGGGACAGGTGAACACTGAAGCTTTCTTT,CASSWGQVNTEAFF
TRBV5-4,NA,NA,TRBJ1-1,TGTGCCAGCAGCTTGTCCTTACCCGGGGACACTGAAGCTTTCTTT,CASSLSLPGDTEAFF
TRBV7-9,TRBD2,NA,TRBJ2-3,TGTGCCAGCAGCTTACGACTAGCGGGGGACACAGATACGCAGTATTTT,CASSLRLAGDTDTQYF
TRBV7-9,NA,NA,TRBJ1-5,TGTGCCAGCAGCCCGAGCGGGGGCCTGAGCAATCAGCCCCAGCATTTT,CASSPSGGLSNQPQHF
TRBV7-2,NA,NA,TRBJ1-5,TGTGCCAGCAGCTGGGACCGGGAGGAGCCCCAGCATTTT,CASSWDREEPQHF
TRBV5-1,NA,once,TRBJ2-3,TGCGCCAGCAGCTTTCGGCAGGGAACAGATACGCAGTATTTT,CASSFRQGTDTQYF
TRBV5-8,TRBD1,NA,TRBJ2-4,TGTGCCAGCAGCCCCGGGACAGTACTAGCCAAAAACATTCAGTACTTC,CASSPGTVLAKNIQYF
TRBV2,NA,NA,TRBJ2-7,TGTGCCAGCAGCCCCGACTTTTACGAGCAGTACTTC,CASSPDFYEQYF
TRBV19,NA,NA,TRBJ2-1,TGTGCCAGTAGTAGACCGGGACTTTACAATGAGCAGTTCTTC,CASSRPGLYNEQFF
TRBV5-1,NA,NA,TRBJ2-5,TGCGCCAGCACCATTGAGGCGGGGTTGGAGACCCAGTACTTC,CASTIEAGLETQYF
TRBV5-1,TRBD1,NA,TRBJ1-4,TGCGCCAGCAGCCAGGGACAGTTAAATGAAAAACTGTTTTTT,CASSQGQLNEKLFF
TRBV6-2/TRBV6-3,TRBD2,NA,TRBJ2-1,TGTGCCAGCAGCCGCCGCCCGGCGGGGGTTAGGAATGAGCAGTTCTTC,CASSRRPAGVRNEQFF
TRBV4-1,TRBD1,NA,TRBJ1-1,TGCGCCAGCAGGAAACAGGGGGATACTGAAGCTTTCTTT,CASRKQGDTEAFF
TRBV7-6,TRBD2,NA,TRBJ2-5,TGTGCCAGCAGCTTTAGCGGCCCCAATAGCGGGGCGACCAAAGAGACCCAGTACTTC,CASSFSGPNSGATKETQYF
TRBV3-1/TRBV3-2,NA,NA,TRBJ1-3,TGTGCCAGCAGCCAGTACCCCCGCGACACCATATATTTT,CASSQYPRDTIYF
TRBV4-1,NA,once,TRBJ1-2,TGCGCCAGCAGCCAAGATCGAGACAGGATACCAACGGGCTACACCTTC,CASSQDRDRIPTGYTF